Detailed here is one T cell receptor (beta chain). As handled by the study authors: Reference gene primers were amplified, and this amplification served to estimate nucleated cell counts. Data came from immunoSEQ multiplex PCR; TCRdb stores just in-frame clones and leaves some out. Clonal size and the V and J genes are those of that table, whereas D and trimming came from the DNA. Of about 160,000 clones listed, roughly 80% are singletons. The data originate from a study of blood T cell repertoires in COVID-19. The V and J ends lost 5 bases and 6 bases respectively, with 14 bases between them. CDR3 length: 14 residues. Germline lookup yields CDR1 MNHNY and CDR2 SVGAGI (reference sequence).

The receptor was isolated from a woman at least 80 years old with acute or convalescent COVID-19. The chain employs TRBV6-6 and TRBJ2-1; possibly TRBD1 for D (6 bases). Sequencing input: peripheral blood. The CDR3 sequence: CASSHGGALNEQFF. CDR3 sequence (DNA): TGTGCCAGCAGTCATGGGGGCGCTCTCAATGAGCAGTTCTTC.